This T cell receptor (beta chain) was recorded in a study of blood T cell repertoires in COVID-19. Study overall: Sample material is recorded as cDNA or gDNA derived from T cells, B-cell-depleted T cells, or PBMCs.

The germline CDR1 and CDR2 sequences are LGHDT and YNNKEL (reference sequence). Trimming cost V 4 bases and J 4 bases; bases outside gene matches: 3. The CDR3 is 14 amino acids. Profiling relied on immunoSEQ multiplex PCR, and the TCRdb table lists in-frame clones only, not all of them. The table records some 110,000 clones, roughly four fifths of them present only once. In Seattle, patients joined the study during active infection and were tracked longitudinally. The chain recombines TRBV3-1 (or the pseudogene TRBV3-2) with TRBJ1-1; 10 positions agree with TRBD1. Source material: peripheral blood. This receptor was taken from a man aged 80 or over with COVID-19, enrolled during active disease. The CDR3 nucleotides are TGTGCCAGCAGCCCTTGGGACAGGGGCACTGAAGCTTTCTTT. Protein: CASSPWDRGTEAFF.